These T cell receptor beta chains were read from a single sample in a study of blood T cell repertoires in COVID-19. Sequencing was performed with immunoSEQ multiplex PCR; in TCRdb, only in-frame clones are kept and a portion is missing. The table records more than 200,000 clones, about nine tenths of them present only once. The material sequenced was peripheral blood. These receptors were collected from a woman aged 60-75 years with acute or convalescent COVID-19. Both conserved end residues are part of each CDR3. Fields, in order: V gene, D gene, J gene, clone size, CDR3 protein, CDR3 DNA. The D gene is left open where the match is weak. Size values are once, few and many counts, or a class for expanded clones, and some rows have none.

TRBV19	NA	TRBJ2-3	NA	CASSEGGGGRTDTQYF	TGTGCCAGTTCTGAAGGGGGGGGAGGACGCACAGATACGCAGTATTTT
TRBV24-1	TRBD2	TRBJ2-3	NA	CATSLGLIDTQYF	TGTGCCACCAGTTTGGGACTAATAGATACGCAGTATTTT
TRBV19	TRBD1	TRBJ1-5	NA	CASSITGGSNQPQHF	TGTGCCAGTAGTATCACAGGGGGGAGCAATCAGCCCCAGCATTTT
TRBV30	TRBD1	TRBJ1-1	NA	CAWRGGQRNTEAFF	TGTGCCTGGAGGGGGGGACAGCGGAACACTGAAGCTTTCTTT
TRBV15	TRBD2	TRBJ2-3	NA	CATSRDRSSGSRADTQYF	TGTGCCACCAGCAGAGATAGGTCTAGCGGGAGTCGTGCAGATACGCAGTATTTT
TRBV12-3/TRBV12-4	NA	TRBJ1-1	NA	CASSSRGTTEAFF	TGTGCCAGCAGCTCAAGGGGGACCACTGAAGCTTTCTTT
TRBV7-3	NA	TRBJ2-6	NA	CASSARDTGANVLTF	TGTGCCAGCAGCGCCCGGGACACCGGGGCCAACGTCCTGACTTTC
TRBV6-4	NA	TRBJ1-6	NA	CASSDGPHSPLHF	TGTGCCAGCAGTGACGGCCCCCATTCACCCCTCCACTTT
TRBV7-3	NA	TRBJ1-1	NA	CASSLSMNTEAFF	TGTGCCAGCAGCTTAAGTATGAACACTGAAGCTTTCTTT
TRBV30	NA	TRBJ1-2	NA	CAWSNQGDRRGYTF	TGTGCCTGGAGTAACCAGGGAGACAGGCGTGGCTACACCTTC
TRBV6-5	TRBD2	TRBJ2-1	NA	CASSLRLAGYNEQFF	TGTGCCAGCAGTCTGCGACTAGCGGGCTACAATGAGCAGTTCTTC
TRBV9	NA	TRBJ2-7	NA	CASSRTGLGGYEQYF	TGTGCCAGCAGTCGTACAGGTCTAGGGGGTTACGAGCAGTACTTC
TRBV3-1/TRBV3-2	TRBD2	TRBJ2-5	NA	CASSQGSGRRETQYF	TGTGCCAGCAGCCAAGGGAGCGGGAGGAGGGAGACCCAGTACTTC
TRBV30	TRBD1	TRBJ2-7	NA	CAWTLGQGAYEQYF	TGTGCCTGGACCCTGGGGCAGGGGGCCTACGAGCAGTACTTC
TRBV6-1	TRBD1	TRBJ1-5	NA	CASSESHRGMRQPQHF	TGTGCCAGCAGTGAAAGTCACAGGGGTATGAGACAGCCCCAGCATTTT
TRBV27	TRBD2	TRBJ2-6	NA	CASSPLAGAGANVLTF	TGTGCCAGCAGTCCTTTAGCGGGAGCTGGGGCCAACGTCCTGACTTTC
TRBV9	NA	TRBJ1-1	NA	CASSVGGVNTEAFF	TGTGCCAGCAGCGTAGGGGGAGTGAACACTGAAGCTTTCTTT
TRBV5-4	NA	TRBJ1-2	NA	CASSLGGGLLYGYTF	TGTGCCAGCAGCTTGGGGGGAGGCCTCCTATATGGCTACACCTTC
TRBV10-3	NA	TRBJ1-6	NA	CATRGVLAGSPLHF	TGTGCCACCCGGGGGGTTCTCGCCGGGTCACCCCTCCACTTT
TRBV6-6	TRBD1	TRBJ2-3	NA	CASSYPTGRTDTQYF	TGTGCCAGCAGTTACCCGACAGGGCGCACAGATACGCAGTATTTT
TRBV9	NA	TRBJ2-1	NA	CASSVGRYNEQFF	TGTGCCAGCAGCGTGGGCCGCTACAATGAGCAGTTCTTC
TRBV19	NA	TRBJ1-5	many	CASRGTNQPQHF	TGTGCCAGTAGGGGGACAAATCAGCCCCAGCATTTT
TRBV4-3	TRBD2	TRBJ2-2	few	CASSQDSLAGDLTGELFF	TGCGCCAGCAGCCAAGATTCTCTAGCGGGGGATCTCACCGGGGAGCTGTTTTTT